What follows are 23 T cell receptor beta chains derived from one specimen sequenced in a study of vaccination and CD4 T cells after COVID-19. The Oncomine TCR Beta short-read assay generated sequence data from the DNA of cultured CD4+ T cells. Via MiXCR, TCRdb re-called the PCR reads, giving one row per CDR3 protein. The sample holds around 15,000 distinct CDR3 sequences, 54% seen once. Time point described: late sampling 161 to 241 days after vaccination in a few convalescent patients. Treatment reported: 10-day PBMC culture with coronavirus spike peptide pools or control peptides (ViraFEST assay). Their target antigens are unknown. Sequenced material: CD4+ T cells from blood, cultured in vitro, taken about 7 months after SARS-CoV-2 vaccination. These receptors were taken from a human donor who had recovered from COVID-19.

The V and J genes are TRBV27 and TRBJ1-2, with D perhaps TRBD1 (6 bases). Germline loops: CDR1 MNHEY, CDR2 SMNVEV (reference sequence). Deletions cut 2 bases from V and 7 bases from J, with 17 bases between. The CDR3 runs to 15 residues. CDR3 residues: CASSLNGQGLSGYTF. The CDR3 nucleotides are TGTGCCAGCAGTTTAAATGGTCAGGGGCTAAGTGGCTACACCTTC.

The chain couples TRBV7-9 to TRBJ2-1; TRBD2 agrees at 14 bases. CDR1 SEHNR and CDR2 FQNEAQ come from the germline V gene (reference sequence). The CDR3 has 18 residues. V was clipped by 5 bases and J by 1 base; unmatched bases: 7. The CDR3 DNA follows: TGTGCCAGCAGCGAGGGACTAGCGGGGGACTTTTCCTACAATGAGCAGTTCTTC. Encoded protein: CASSEGLAGDFSYNEQFF.

J is TRBJ2-2 and V is TRBV4-2, with 14 bases identical to TRBD2. CDR1 LGHNA and CDR2 YNFKEQ come from the germline V gene. J was trimmed by 5 bases and V by 1 base; bases with no gene match: 3. There are 17 residues in the CDR3. As DNA, the CDR3 is TGTGCCAGCAGCCAAGGGACTAGCGGGAGGTATACCGGGGAGCTGTTTTTT. Residues: CASSQGTSGRYTGELFF.

There are a few counts of this clonotype. The V gene is TRBV6-1, the J gene TRBJ1-2; 10 bases are a match to TRBD1. The CDR3 extends over 16 amino acids. Germline V lookup: CDR1 MNHNS, CDR2 SASEGT. V shed 4 bases and J 2 bases; nucleotides not matched to a gene: 7. This CDR3 is CASSVLPGQGNYGYTF. CDR3 DNA: TGTGCCAGCAGTGTCCTCCCGGGACAGGGGAACTATGGCTACACCTTC.

This chain connects TRBV20-1 to TRBJ1-2; D is undetermined. CDR1 DFQATT and CDR2 SNEGSKA come from the germline V gene (reference sequence). Trimming took 4 bases from V and 8 from J, leaving 11 bases between them. There are 11 residues in the CDR3. The CDR3 region is CSAIWREGYTF. The CDR3 DNA follows: TGCAGTGCTATTTGGAGGGAAGGCTACACCTTC.

The J gene is TRBJ2-6, the V gene TRBV1; TRBD2, the table's D call, was not compared with the DNA. TRBV1 is marked as a pseudogene. The CDR3 consists of 16 residues. The CDR3 nucleotides read TGCACCAGCAGCCAACTAGCGCCCTCTGGGGCCAACGTCCTGACTTTC. This encodes CTSSQLAPSGANVLTF.

CDR3: CSVTGVWTSGITDTQYF. DNA of the CDR3: TGCAGCGTTACAGGGGTGTGGACTAGCGGGATTACAGATACGCAGTATTTT. The chain has TRBV29-1 and TRBJ2-3; 12 bases line up with TRBD2. J lost 3 bases, V lost 5 bases, and 12 bases had no gene match. Germline V gene data show CDR1 as SQVTM and CDR2 as ANQGSEA. The CDR3 contains 17 residues.

The rearrangement uses TRBV7-2 and TRBJ2-2, with D perhaps given as TRBD1 or TRBD2 (6 bases each). Germline V gives CDR1 SGHTA, CDR2 FQGNSA. V was pared by 5 bases and J by 0 bases, with 13 bases between. CDR3 length equals 16 residues. CDR3 sequence (DNA): TGTGCCAGCAGCCGCAACGGGGGCTCGAACACCGGGGAGCTGTTTTTT. It specifies CASSRNGGSNTGELFF.

The gene calls are TRBV7-8 and TRBJ2-3, with D possibly matching TRBD1 (6 bases). From germline, CDR1 is SGHVS and CDR2 FQNEAQ. V lost 6 bases to trimming and J lost 5 bases, with 15 bases between them. The length of the CDR3 is 14 residues. The CDR3 loop reads CASRRGGVEDTQYF. DNA of the CDR3: TGTGCCAGCAGGAGAGGGGGAGTAGAAGATACGCAGTATTTT.

This clonotype was found once. The V and J genes are TRBV6-1 and TRBJ1-2; a possible D gene is TRBD1 (6 bases). This CDR3 has 13 amino acids. CDR1 MNHNS and CDR2 SASEGT come from the germline V gene. V was trimmed by 5 bases and J by 10 bases, leaving 17 bases between them. The DNA for the CDR3 is TGTGCCAGCAGTCTCCTCTTTTCAGGGGACTACACCTTC. It translates to CASSLLFSGDYTF.

This sequence joins TRBV21-1 and TRBJ1-5; the table's D call, TRBD1, was not checked against the DNA. TRBV21-1 is labeled a pseudogene. This CDR3 spans 17 amino acids. For the CDR3, the DNA is TGTGCCAGCACCCCTTCTGGGGGGGGCCAGAGCAATCAGCCCCAGCATTTT. This encodes CASTPSGGGQSNQPQHF.

The gene calls are TRBV20-1 and TRBJ1-5; TRBD1 matches at 10 bases. J was trimmed by 2 bases and V by 5 bases; bases with no gene match: 6. The CDR3 is made up of 15 amino acids. CDR1 and CDR2 from the germline V gene are DFQATT and SNEGSKA (reference sequence). The CDR3 DNA reads TGCAGTGCTTCGACAGGGGGCTATGGCAATCAGCCCCAGCATTTT. It specifies CSASTGGYGNQPQHF.

The count of this clonotype is one. The rearrangement uses TRBV6-1 and TRBJ2-1; D possibly corresponds to TRBD2 (6 bases). Per germline, CDR1 MNHNS and CDR2 SASEGT. V was shortened by 6 bases and J by 6 bases, with 15 bases between the two germline ends. The CDR3 totals 14 residues. CDR3 nucleotide sequence: TGTGCCAGCAGCCACCGGGGACTTACCAATGAGCAGTTCTTC. This encodes CASSHRGLTNEQFF.

The rearrangement joins TRBV2 to TRBJ1-1; D is undetermined. The V and J ends lost 4 bases and 5 bases respectively, with 11 bases between them. The germline gives CDR1 SNHLY, CDR2 FYNNEI. The CDR3 is 13 amino acids. CDR3 coding DNA: TGTGCCAGCAGTGTTGGTCCCGGGACTGAAGCTTTCTTT. Translating gives CASSVGPGTEAFF.

The chain is built from TRBV5-1 and TRBJ1-5; TRBD1 matches at 7 bases. V gave up 4 bases and J gave up 7 bases; unmatched junction bases: 8. The CDR3 has 14 residues. CDR1 SGHRS and CDR2 YFSETQ come from the germline V gene. CDR3 sequence (DNA): TGCGCCAGCAGCGAGGCAACAGGGGTCCAGCCCCAGCATTTT. Its translation: CASSEATGVQPQHF.

This clonotype was counted a few times. The genes are TRBV20-1 and TRBJ2-7; D perhaps matches TRBD2 (5 bases). This CDR3 region has 14 residues. V was clipped by 2 bases and J by 2 bases, with 13 bases between them. Germline-derived CDR1 and CDR2 are DFQATT and SNEGSKA (reference sequence). The CDR3 DNA is TGCAGTGCTAGATCACGGGATGGCGCCTACGAGCAGTACTTC. It specifies CSARSRDGAYEQYF.

The gene calls are TRBV7-8 and TRBJ2-2; 10 bases are shared with TRBD2. There are 17 residues in the CDR3. Germline V gene lookup returns CDR1 SGHVS and CDR2 FQNEAQ. The junction had 11 bases not matched to a gene; V was cut back by 5 bases and J by 5 bases. The chain's CDR3 is CASSPKLAGDGTGELFF. CDR3 nucleotides: TGTGCCAGCAGCCCCAAGCTAGCGGGGGATGGTACCGGGGAGCTGTTTTTT. The whole variable domain, filled in from reference TRBV7-8 and TRBJ2-2, reads GAGVSQSPRYKVAKRGQDVALRCDPISGHVSLFWYQQALGQGPEFLTYFQNEAQLDKSGLPSDRFFAERPEGSVSTLKIQRTQQEDSAVYLCASSPKLAGDGTGELFFGEGSRLTVL.

The rearrangement joins TRBV20-1 to TRBJ2-1, with 7 positions matching TRBD2. This CDR3 has 13 amino acids. V lost 3 bases to trimming and J lost 5 bases; unmatched junction nucleotides: 4. CDR1 is DFQATT, CDR2 SNEGSKA, per germline (reference sequence). CDR3 amino acids: CSASAGTNNEQFF. Here the CDR3 DNA reads TGCAGTGCTAGTGCGGGGACTAACAATGAGCAGTTCTTC.

This clonotype was observed a handful of times. The V and J genes are TRBV7-2 and TRBJ2-7; no definite D call. The CDR3 is 13 residues long. CDR1 is SGHTA, CDR2 FQGNSA, per germline. V gave up 0 bases and J gave up 3 bases, with 6 bases separating them. CDR3 region: CASSLAVYYEQYF. The CDR3 nucleotides read TGTGCCAGCAGCTTAGCTGTCTACTACGAGCAGTACTTC.

V and J are TRBV7-8 and TRBJ2-7, with 13 positions matching TRBD2. V shed 3 bases, J shed 1 base, and the junction held 6 bases outside the gene matches. Germline-derived CDR1 and CDR2 are SGHVS and FQNEAQ. CDR3 size: 17 residues. CDR3 coding DNA: TGTGCCAGCAGCTTCGGACTAGCGGGAGTCGGGTCCTACGAGCAGTACTTC. Amino acids: CASSFGLAGVGSYEQYF.

The V gene is TRBV7-9, the J gene TRBJ2-5; D not certain. The CDR3 consists of 12 residues. Trimming cost V 4 bases and J 2 bases, with 5 bases left between them. CDR1 and CDR2 from the germline V gene are SEHNR and FQNEAQ (reference sequence). The CDR3 spells CASSYGQETQYF. The CDR3 region has the DNA TGTGCCAGCAGCTACGGTCAAGAGACCCAGTACTTC.

The V call is TRBV6-5, the J call TRBJ1-1, with unresolved D. Per germline, CDR1 MNHEY and CDR2 SVGAGI. V lost 2 bases and J lost 4, with 8 bases in between. This CDR3 contains 13 residues. CDR3 region: CASSYTSGTEAFF. CDR3 nucleotides: TGTGCCAGCAGTTACACCTCGGGCACTGAAGCTTTCTTT.

CDR3 protein: CASSTGQGVYNSPLHF. CDR3 nucleotide sequence: TGTGCCAGCAGCACGGGACAGGGCGTCTATAATTCACCCCTCCACTTT. The J gene is TRBJ1-6, the V gene TRBV5-4, with 9 nucleotides matching TRBD1. The CDR3 loop spans 16 amino acids. The ends lost 4 bases at V and 3 bases at J; junction bases unmatched: 5. Looked up from germline, CDR1 is SGHNT and CDR2 is YYREEE (reference sequence).